This T cell receptor (beta chain) was sequenced for a study of blood T cell repertoires in COVID-19. The cohort comprised adults aged about 18 to 100 years residing in about two dozen US areas. Germline values: CDR1 SGHRS, CDR2 YFSETQ. The CDR3 consists of 15 residues. The V segment lost 7 bases and the J segment 2 bases; nucleotides outside the gene matches: 10. The repertoire was sequenced with immunoSEQ multiplex PCR; TCRdb's copy has only in-frame clones and lacks some. This sample has about 280,000 clones, with 90% found just once. The material sequenced was PBMCs or T cells enriched from blood (not recorded which). The source of this sequence is a woman in her late teens or twenties with acute COVID-19. The rearrangement uses TRBV5-1 and TRBJ2-3, with TRBD1 matching over 7 bases. The CDR3 DNA sequence: TGCGCCAGCTGCTCCGGGGACAGAGACACAGATACGCAGTATTTT. Encoded protein: CASCSGDRDTDTQYF.